This T cell receptor (beta chain) was identified in a study of T cell responses to AZD1222 COVID-19 vaccine. Findings and caveats of the study: Two AZD1222 administrations were followed by greater Spike-specific TCR breadth and depth. A mostly white British donor set with more females was recruited, and clonal diversity was possibly underestimated. Spike was spanned by vaccine-associated CD4 TCRs, with dominance at 160-218 and 743-854.

The ends were cut back, 4 bases at V and 4 bases at J, with 11 bases in the middle. Germline V lookup: CDR1 MNHEY, CDR2 SVGAGI. The CDR3 totals 15 residues. The repertoire was sequenced with immunoSEQ multiplex PCR; TCRdb's copy has only in-frame clones and lacks some. The sample carries 92,000 or so clones, about 91% recorded once. Turning to this clone: The antigen remains unidentified.

Second-dose schedules of about 4 or about 12 weeks were combined. Specimen: peripheral blood, collected 28 days after the second AZD1222 dose. The receptor was derived from an adult who received the AZD1222 COVID-19 vaccine. The chain links TRBV6-5 to TRBJ1-6, with D perhaps matching TRBD1 (5 bases). CDR3 protein: CASSFGAVYNSPLHF. In DNA, the CDR3 is TGTGCCAGCAGTTTCGGGGCAGTTTATAATTCACCCCTCCACTTT.